This entry describes one T cell receptor beta chain. Its cognate antigen is unknown. Combined were second doses at about 4 or about 12 weeks. This specimen comes from a study of T cell responses to AZD1222 COVID-19 vaccine. Overall study findings and caveats: Donors were largely white British and mainly female; clonal diversity was possibly underestimated. At baseline, seropositivity was found in only a handful of AZD1222 recipients. Among vaccine-associated CD4 TCRs, coverage spanned spike, with dominance at 160-218 and 743-854.

Germline-derived CDR1 and CDR2 are GTSNPN and SVGIG (reference sequence). With 3 bases removed from V and 8 bases from J, the gap between germline ends came to 18 bases. The CDR3 spans 14 residues. Using immunoSEQ multiplex PCR, the repertoire was profiled, and TCRdb retains in-frame clones only, with some absent. This sample has more than 100,000 clones, with around 92% found just once. The chain recombines TRBV30 with TRBJ2-3; D may be TRBD2 (7 bases). Sequenced material: peripheral blood, taken 28 days after the second AZD1222 dose. This TCR came from an adult who received the AZD1222 COVID-19 vaccine. CDR3 in amino acids: CAWRNGGRGGTQYF. In nucleotides, the CDR3 is TGTGCCTGGAGGAACGGCGGGAGAGGGGGTACGCAGTATTTT.